This T cell receptor beta chain was profiled in a study of memory CD8 T cells in hepatitis C reinfection. The overall study: Chronic HCV followed reinfection in a couple of donors who cleared primary infection.

The CDR3 has 17 residues. Germline V gene lookup returns CDR1 SGHRS and CDR2 YFSETQ. V gave up 1 base and J gave up 1 base, with 14 bases separating them. TCRdb's table, derived via immunoSEQ multiplex PCR, lists solely in-frame clones and lacks some. The sample includes some 400 clones, around two thirds of them seen just once. Study-level findings and limits: NS3-1073-specific CD8 T cells reportedly cross-react with an influenza epitope. Only 5 or 6 donors prevented definitive conclusions about public clonotypes. Clonotypes expanding at peak reinfection seemingly came from the memory pool.

The time point is: peak reinfection, 3 to 8 weeks after reinfection detection. TCR sequencing was done directly ex vivo on sorted cells, without expansion in vitro. This receptor was identified in a man between 18 and 29 years old with hepatitis C virus infection. The rearrangement uses TRBV5-1 and TRBJ2-2; unclear D gene. Sequencing was done on a sample of HCV tetramer-positive CD8+ T cells sorted from blood. In nucleotides, the CDR3 is TGCGCCAGCAGCTTGAACGGTCTACCTGTGAACACCGGGGAGCTGTTTTTT. It codes for CASSLNGLPVNTGELFF.